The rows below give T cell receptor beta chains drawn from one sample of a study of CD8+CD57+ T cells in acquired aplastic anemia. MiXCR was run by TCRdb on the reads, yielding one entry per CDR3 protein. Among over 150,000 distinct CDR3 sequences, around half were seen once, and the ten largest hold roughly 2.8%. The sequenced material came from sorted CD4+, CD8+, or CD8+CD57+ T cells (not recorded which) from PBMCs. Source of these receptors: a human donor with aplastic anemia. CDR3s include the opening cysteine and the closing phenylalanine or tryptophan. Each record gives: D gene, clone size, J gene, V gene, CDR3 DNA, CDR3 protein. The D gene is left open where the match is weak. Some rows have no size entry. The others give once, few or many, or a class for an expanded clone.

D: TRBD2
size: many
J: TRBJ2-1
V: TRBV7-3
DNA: TGTGCCAGCAGCCGCGAGGGACTAGCGGTTAATGAGCAGTTCTTC
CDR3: CASSREGLAVNEQFF

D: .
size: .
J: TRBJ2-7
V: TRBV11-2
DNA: TGTGCCAGCAGCTTAGGGCATTACGAGCAGTACTTC
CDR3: CASSLGHYEQYF

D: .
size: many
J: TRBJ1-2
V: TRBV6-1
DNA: TGTGCCAGCAGACGGACCTATGGCTACACCTTC
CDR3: CASRRTYGYTF

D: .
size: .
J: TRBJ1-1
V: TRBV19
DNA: TGTGCCAGTCAGCCAGGGTTGGCAGACACTGAAGCTTTCTTT
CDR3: CASQPGLADTEAFF

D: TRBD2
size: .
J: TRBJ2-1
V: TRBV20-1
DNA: TGCAGTGCTAGAGATACACTAGCGGGGCCGATCAATGAGCAGTTCTTC
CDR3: CSARDTLAGPINEQFF

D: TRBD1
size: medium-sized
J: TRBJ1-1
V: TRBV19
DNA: TGTGCCAGTAGGAGACAGGGGATGAACACTGAAGCTTTCTTT
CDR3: CASRRQGMNTEAFF

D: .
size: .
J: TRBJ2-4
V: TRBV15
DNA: TGTGCCACCAGCAGAGAAGTGGCAAACATTCAGTACTTC
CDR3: CATSREVANIQYF

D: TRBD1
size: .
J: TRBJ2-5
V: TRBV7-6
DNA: TGTACCAGCAGCCCCGGCTGGGACAGGGGTCAAGAGACCCAGTACTTC
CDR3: CTSSPGWDRGQETQYF

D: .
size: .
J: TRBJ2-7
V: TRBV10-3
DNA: TGTGCCACCGCTTCGAACGCTCCCACCGGGGTTGCGTCCTACGAGCAGTACTTC
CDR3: CATASNAPTGVASYEQYF

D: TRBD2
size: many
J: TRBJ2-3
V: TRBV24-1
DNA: TGTGCCACCAGTCATATACTAGCGGGAGTGGCAGATACGCAGTATTTT
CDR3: CATSHILAGVADTQYF

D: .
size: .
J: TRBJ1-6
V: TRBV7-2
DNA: TGTGCCAGCAGCTTCCGACCCTCGCGGAATTCACCCCTCCACTTT
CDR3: CASSFRPSRNSPLHF

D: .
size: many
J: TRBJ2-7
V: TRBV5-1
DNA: TGCGCCAGCAGCGTACTCGCAGGGAGCTCCTACGAGCAGTACTTC
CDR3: CASSVLAGSSYEQYF

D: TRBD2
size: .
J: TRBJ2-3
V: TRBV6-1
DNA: TGTGCCAGTAGCTCGAGGGCGGGAGCGGCAGATACGCAGTATTTT
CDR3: CASSSRAGAADTQYF

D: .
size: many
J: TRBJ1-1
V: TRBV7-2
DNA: TGTGCCGGGTCATGGGGTGACACTGAAGCTTTCTTT
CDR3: CAGSWGDTEAFF

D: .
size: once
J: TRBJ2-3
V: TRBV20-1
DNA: TGCAGTGCTAGAGATCTGCCCGGGAGTGGGACAGATACGCAGTATTTT
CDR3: CSARDLPGSGTDTQYF

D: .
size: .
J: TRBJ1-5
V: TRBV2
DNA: TGTGCCAGCAGTGAGACCGGGCTCAATCAGCCCCAGCATTTT
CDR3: CASSETGLNQPQHF

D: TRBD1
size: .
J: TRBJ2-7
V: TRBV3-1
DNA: TGTGCCAGCAGCCGACCAGGGGGAAGGAACGAGCAGTACTTC
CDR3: CASSRPGGRNEQYF

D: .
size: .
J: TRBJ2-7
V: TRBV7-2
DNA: TGTGCCAGCAGCTTAGATCGGACAGAGTCCTACGAGCAGTACTTC
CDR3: CASSLDRTESYEQYF

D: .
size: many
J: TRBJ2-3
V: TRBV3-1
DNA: TGTGCCAGCAGGAGTACGGGGAGCACAGATACGCAGTATTTT
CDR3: CASRSTGSTDTQYF

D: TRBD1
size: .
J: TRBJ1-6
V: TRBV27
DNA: TGTGCCACCACGACAGGGGGCTCACCCCTCCACTTT
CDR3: CATTTGGSPLHF

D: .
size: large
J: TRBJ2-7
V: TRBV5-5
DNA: TGTGCCAGCAGCTTACGGGGGGCGGACTACGAGCAGTACTTC
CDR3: CASSLRGADYEQYF

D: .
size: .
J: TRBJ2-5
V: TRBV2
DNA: TGTGCCAGCAACTCTGGAGGGCCTTTCGGGACCCAGTACTTC
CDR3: CASNSGGPFGTQYF

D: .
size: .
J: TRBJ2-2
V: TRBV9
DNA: TGTGCCAGCAGCTTCTCTGGCGGAGGTAACGGGGAGCTGTTTTTT
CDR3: CASSFSGGGNGELFF

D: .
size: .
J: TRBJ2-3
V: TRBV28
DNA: TGTGCCAGCAGCTCCGAGGTGGTTGCAGATACGCAGTATTTT
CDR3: CASSSEVVADTQYF

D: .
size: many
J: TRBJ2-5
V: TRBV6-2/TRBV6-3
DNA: TGTGCCAGCAGGCTGACCTCTACCCCAGACCAGTACTTC
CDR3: CASRLTSTPDQYF

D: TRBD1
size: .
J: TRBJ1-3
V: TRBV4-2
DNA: TGTGCCAGCAGCCAAGAGACAGGGACTGGAAACACCATATATTTT
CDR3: CASSQETGTGNTIYF

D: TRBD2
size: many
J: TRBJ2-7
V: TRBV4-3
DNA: TGCGCCAGCAGCCAGAGACTCATTCCTAGCGGGAGGGGGGACGAGCAGTACTTC
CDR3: CASSQRLIPSGRGDEQYF

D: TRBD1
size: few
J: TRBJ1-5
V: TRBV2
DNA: TGTGCCAGCAGGAGTATACAGGGGCGGCATCAGCCCCAGCATTTT
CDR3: CASRSIQGRHQPQHF

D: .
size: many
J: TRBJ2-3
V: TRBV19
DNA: TGTGCCAGTTTGACAGCTGATACGCAGTATTTT
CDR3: CASLTADTQYF

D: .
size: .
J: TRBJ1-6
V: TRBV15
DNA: TGTGCCACCCGGGGAGGGGAAGCACCCCTCCACTTT
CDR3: CATRGGEAPLHF

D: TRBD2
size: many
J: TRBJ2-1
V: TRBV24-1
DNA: TGTGCCACCAGTGATGGCCTAGCGGGAGGGGCCAAGGCTGAGCAGTTCTTC
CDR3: CATSDGLAGGAKAEQFF

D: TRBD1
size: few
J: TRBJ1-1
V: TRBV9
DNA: TGTGCCAGCAGCCCCCGGACAGGGAACACTGAAGCTCTCTTT
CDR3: CASSPRTGNTEALF

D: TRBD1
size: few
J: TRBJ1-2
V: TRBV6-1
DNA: TGTGCCAGTCATAGAACAGGACAGGGGATCAACAGGAGGGGTGGCTACACCTTC
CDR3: CASHRTGQGINRRGGYTF

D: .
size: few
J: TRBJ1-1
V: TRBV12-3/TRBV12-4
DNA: TGTGCCAGCCTATCACGGCTGAACACTGAAGCTTTCTTT
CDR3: CASLSRLNTEAFF

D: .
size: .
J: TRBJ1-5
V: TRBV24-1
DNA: TGTGCCACCAGTGATCCGGATAGCAATCAGCCCCAGCATTTT
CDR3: CATSDPDSNQPQHF

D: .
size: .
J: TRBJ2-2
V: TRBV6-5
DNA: TGTGCCAGCAGTTACAGTCTTTCGAACACCGGGGAGCTGTTTTTT
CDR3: CASSYSLSNTGELFF

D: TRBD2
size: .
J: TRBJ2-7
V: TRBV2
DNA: TGTGCCAGCCAGGCTAGCGGGGGCTCCTACGAGCAGTACTTC
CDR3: CASQASGGSYEQYF

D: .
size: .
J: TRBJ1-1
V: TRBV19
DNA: TGTGCCAGTACCCCGGATGTGAACACTGAAGCTTTCTTT
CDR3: CASTPDVNTEAFF

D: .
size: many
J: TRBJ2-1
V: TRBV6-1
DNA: TGTGCCAGCAAGGGTTTAACCAATGAGCAGTTCTTC
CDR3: CASKGLTNEQFF

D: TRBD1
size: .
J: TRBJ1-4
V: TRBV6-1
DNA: TGTGCCAGCAGTGAACAACCGGGACAGAATGAAAAACTGTTTTTT
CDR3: CASSEQPGQNEKLFF

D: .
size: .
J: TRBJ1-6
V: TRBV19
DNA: TGTGCCAGTAGTATGGACGGTAATTCACCCCTCCACTTT
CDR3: CASSMDGNSPLHF

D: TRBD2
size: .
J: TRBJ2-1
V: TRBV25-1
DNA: TGTGCCAGCGGTACTAGCGGGAGGGCCAGGGATGAGCAGTTCTTC
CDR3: CASGTSGRARDEQFF

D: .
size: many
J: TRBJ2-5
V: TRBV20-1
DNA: TGCAGTGCTCTTCATCTACAGGGTTTGGAGACCCAGTACTTC
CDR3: CSALHLQGLETQYF

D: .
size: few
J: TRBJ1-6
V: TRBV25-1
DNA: TGTGCCAGCAGTACTCACAGCGGCAATGATTCACCCCTCCACTTT
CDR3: CASSTHSGNDSPLHF

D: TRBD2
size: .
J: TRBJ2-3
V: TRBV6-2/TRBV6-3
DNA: TGTGCCAGCAGTTACTCGGGGGCTAGCGGGAGTATGGGCACAGATACGCAGTATTTT
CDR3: CASSYSGASGSMGTDTQYF